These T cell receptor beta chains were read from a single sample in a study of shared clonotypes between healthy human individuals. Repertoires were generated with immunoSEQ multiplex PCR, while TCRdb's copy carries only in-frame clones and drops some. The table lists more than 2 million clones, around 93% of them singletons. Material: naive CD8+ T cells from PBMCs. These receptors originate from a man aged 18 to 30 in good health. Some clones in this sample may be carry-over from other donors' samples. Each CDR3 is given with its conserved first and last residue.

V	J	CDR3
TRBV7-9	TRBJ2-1	CASSSPGTTRSNEQFF
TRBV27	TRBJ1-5	CASSPLFQGAQQPQHF
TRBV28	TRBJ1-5	CASSRRRNQPQHF
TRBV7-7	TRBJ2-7	CASSWTGTSEQYF
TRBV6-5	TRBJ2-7	CASSYSASGPWEVYF
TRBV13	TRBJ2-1	CASGTSGYNEQFF
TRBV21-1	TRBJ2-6	CASSIKQGGLSGANVLTF
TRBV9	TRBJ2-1	CASSAPTGTSAYNEQFF
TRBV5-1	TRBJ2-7	CASSLAGLDDYEQYF
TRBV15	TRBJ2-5	CATSIGVIETQYF